What follows is one TCR beta chain and its context. This record comes from a study of shared clonotypes between healthy human individuals. The wider study: CD8 memory received one plate per donor, CD8 naive two, CD4 memory three and CD4 naive three.

Clones were sequenced by immunoSEQ multiplex PCR, and TCRdb holds only the in-frame ones, with some missing. The sample consists of 550,000 to 850,000 clones, roughly 72% of them appearing once. V lost 1 base to trimming and J lost 3 bases; unmatched junction nucleotides: 3. The CDR3 runs to 14 residues. CDR1 and CDR2 from the germline V gene are SGHTA and FQGNSA. This chain uses TRBV7-2 with TRBJ2-7; TRBD1 agrees at 7 bases. The sequence came from a woman between 25 and 40 years old in good health. The sample was memory CD4+ T cells sorted from blood. Sample subset: CD45RA-negative fraction. The CDR3 DNA reads TGTGCCAGCAGCTTAGAGACAGGGTTCTACGAGCAGTACTTC. This gives the protein CASSLETGFYEQYF.